The 3 T cell receptor beta chains presented below share a single source sample, sequenced in a study of TIL therapy for anti-PD-1-resistant metastatic lung cancer. Time point here: pre-treatment sample, taken before nivolumab and TIL therapy. This was the immunoSEQ v3 assay. The repertoire was sequenced with immunoSEQ multiplex PCR; TCRdb's copy has only in-frame clones and lacks some. Of around 55,000 clones in the sample, over 75% were seen once. The sequencing here drew on blood, taken at baseline. These receptors came from a person between 30 and 80 years old with non-small cell lung cancer.

The rearrangement links TRBV30 to TRBJ2-5; D remains ambiguous. The CDR3 runs to 13 residues. The V gene lost 1 base and the J gene lost 2 bases, with 8 bases spanning the gap. CDR1 and CDR2 (germline): GTSNPN, SVGIG (reference sequence). The chain's CDR3 is CAWSGSLQETQYF. The CDR3 coding sequence is TGTGCCTGGAGTGGGTCGCTGCAAGAGACCCAGTACTTC.

The chain carries TRBV18 and TRBJ1-2; D gene ambiguous. Germline loops: CDR1 KGHSH, CDR2 LQKENI. The CDR3 is 15 amino acids. V was clipped by 6 bases and J by 8 bases, with 22 bases between them. The CDR3 DNA follows: TGTGCCAGCTCCCCTATGGACCGGATCTCGGGGGGCTACACCTTC. Its translation: CASSPMDRISGGYTF.

The chain links TRBV2 to TRBJ1-5, with TRBD1 as a possible D gene (6 bases). The germline CDR1 and CDR2 sequences are SNHLY and FYNNEI. Trimming shortened V by 7 bases and J by 7 bases, and 20 bases separated the two germline ends. The CDR3 consists of 15 residues. The CDR3 sequence is CASKGGGCCSQPQHF. DNA of the CDR3: TGTGCCAGCAAGGGGGGGGGATGCTGTTCGCAGCCCCAGCATTTT.